The clone carrying this T cell receptor (beta chain) turned up a few times. What it binds is unknown. With V trimmed by 4 bases and J by 3 bases, 22 bases remained unmatched. CDR1 is LGHNA and CDR2 is YNFKEQ in the germline V gene. The CDR3 sequence is 21 residues long. The sample belongs to a study of beta chain features in type 1 diabetes. Study outcomes and limitations: Resolution of whether HLA type affects TCRB rearrangement was not achieved here.

Isolated RNA was reverse transcribed in full, so expressed TCRB transcripts were sequenced. The method was immunoSEQ multiplex PCR; TCRdb's version includes in-frame clones alone and lacks a portion of them. This sample has about 220,000 clones, with approximately 10% found just once. This clonotype originated in a man between 18 and 29 years old in good health. The chain uses TRBV4-2 and TRBJ2-7; 12 bases map to TRBD2. Sequences were obtained from central memory CD4+ T cells from blood. This chain's CDR3 is CASSPPTWTSGIFSKRYEQYF. In DNA form, the CDR3 reads TGTGCCAGCAGCCCGCCTACCTGGACTAGCGGGATCTTCTCTAAACGCTACGAGCAGTACTTC.